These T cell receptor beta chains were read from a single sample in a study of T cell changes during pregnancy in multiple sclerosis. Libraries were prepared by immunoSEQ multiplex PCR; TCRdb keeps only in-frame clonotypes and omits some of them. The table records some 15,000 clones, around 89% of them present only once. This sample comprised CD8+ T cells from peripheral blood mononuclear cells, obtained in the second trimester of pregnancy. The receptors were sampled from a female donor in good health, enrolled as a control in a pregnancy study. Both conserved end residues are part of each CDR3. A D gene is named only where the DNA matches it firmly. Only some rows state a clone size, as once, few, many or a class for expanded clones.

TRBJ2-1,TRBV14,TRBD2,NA,CASSARLAGNEQFF,TGTGCCAGCAGCGCCCGACTAGCAGGCAATGAGCAGTTCTTC
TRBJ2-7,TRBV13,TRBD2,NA,CASSPLGLAVHEQYF,TGTGCCAGCAGCCCCCTGGGACTAGCGGTCCACGAGCAGTACTTC
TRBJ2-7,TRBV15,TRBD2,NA,CATSSDTAGDEQYF,TGTGCCACCAGCAGCGATACCGCGGGGGACGAGCAGTACTTC
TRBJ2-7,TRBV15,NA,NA,CATSRDDRPYEQYF,TGTGCCACCAGCAGGGACGACAGGCCCTACGAGCAGTACTTC
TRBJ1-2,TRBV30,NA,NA,CAWRGANYGYTF,TGTGCCTGGAGAGGAGCTAACTATGGCTACACCTTC
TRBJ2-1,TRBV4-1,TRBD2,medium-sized,CASSPGLAGGISYNEQFF,TGCGCCAGCAGCCCGGGACTAGCGGGGGGGATATCCTACAATGAGCAGTTCTTC
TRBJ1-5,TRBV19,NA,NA,CASSTPLDQPQHF,TGTGCCAGTAGCACCCCACTGGATCAGCCCCAGCATTTT
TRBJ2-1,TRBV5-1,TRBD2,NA,CASSPLGPGGGAGREQFF,TGCGCCAGCAGCCCACTTGGCCCTGGCGGGGGGGCAGGGAGAGAGCAGTTCTTC
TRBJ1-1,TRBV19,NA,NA,CASSKDPAGMNTEAFF,TGTGCCAGTAGTAAGGACCCGGCGGGGATGAACACTGAAGCTTTCTTT
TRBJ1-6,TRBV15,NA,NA,CATSRDPQGRGSPLHF,TGTGCCACCAGCAGAGATCCACAGGGAAGGGGTTCACCCCTCCACTTT
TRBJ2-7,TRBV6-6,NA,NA,CASSYSPYEQYF,TGTGCCAGCAGTTACTCCCCGTACGAGCAGTACTTC
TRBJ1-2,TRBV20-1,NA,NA,CSAPPLGYTF,TGCAGTGCTCCCCCCCTTGGCTACACCTTC
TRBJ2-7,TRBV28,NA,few,CASSSFFEQYF,TGTGCCAGCAGTTCCTTCTTTGAGCAGTACTTC
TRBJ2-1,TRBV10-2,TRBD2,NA,CASSVSGLAGGLSYNEQFF,TGCGCCAGCAGTGTTTCAGGGCTAGCGGGGGGGCTTTCCTACAATGAGCAGTTCTTC
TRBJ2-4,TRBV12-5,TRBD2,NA,CASGFIVSGGENNLAKNIQYF,TGTGCTAGTGGTTTTATAGTTAGCGGGGGCGAAAACAACCTAGCCAAAAACATTCAGTACTTC
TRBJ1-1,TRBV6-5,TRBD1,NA,CASSLDRIEAFF,TGTGCCAGCAGTCTGGACAGGATTGAAGCTTTCTTT
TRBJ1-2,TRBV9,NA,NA,CASSVGGAGRRYTF,TGTGCCAGCAGCGTAGGAGGTGCAGGGCGGCGCTACACCTTC
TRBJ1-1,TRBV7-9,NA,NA,CATFIPMNTEAFF,TGTGCCACCTTTATTCCTATGAACACTGAAGCTTTCTTT
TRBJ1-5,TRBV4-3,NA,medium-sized,CASSPTWGEGNQPQHF,TGCGCCAGCAGCCCGACTTGGGGGGAGGGCAATCAGCCCCAGCATTTT
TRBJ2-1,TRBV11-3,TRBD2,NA,CASSPRISGPYNEQFF,TGTGCCAGCAGCCCAAGGATTAGCGGGCCTTACAATGAGCAGTTCTTC
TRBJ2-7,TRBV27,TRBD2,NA,CASSRLRGLAGVNEQYF,TGTGCCAGCAGTCGGTTGCGCGGACTAGCGGGAGTCAACGAGCAGTACTTC
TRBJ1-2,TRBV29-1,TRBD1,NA,CSVETTGGFWGYTF,TGCAGCGTTGAAACAACAGGGGGCTTTTGGGGCTACACCTTC
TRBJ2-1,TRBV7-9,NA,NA,CASSLQDNEQFF,TGTGCCAGCAGCTTACAGGACAATGAGCAGTTCTTC